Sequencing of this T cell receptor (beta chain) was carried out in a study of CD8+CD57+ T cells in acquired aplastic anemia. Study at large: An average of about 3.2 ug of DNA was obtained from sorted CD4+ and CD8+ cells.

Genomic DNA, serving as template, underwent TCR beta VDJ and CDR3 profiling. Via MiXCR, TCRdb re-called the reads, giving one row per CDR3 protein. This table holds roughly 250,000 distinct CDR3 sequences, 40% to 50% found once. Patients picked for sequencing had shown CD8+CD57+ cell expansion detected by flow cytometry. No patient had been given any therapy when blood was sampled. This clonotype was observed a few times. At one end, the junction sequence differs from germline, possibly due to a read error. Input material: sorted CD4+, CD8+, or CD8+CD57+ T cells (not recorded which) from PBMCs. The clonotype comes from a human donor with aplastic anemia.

The CDR3 region has the DNA TGTGCTAGCAGCTTATCACAGGACTACGAGCAGTACTTC. Protein product: CASSLSQDYEQYF. The chain is built from TRBV7-7 and TRBJ2-7; TRBD1 is a possible D gene (5 bases). From germline, CDR1 is SSHAT and CDR2 FNYEAQ (reference sequence). The CDR3 extends over 13 amino acids.